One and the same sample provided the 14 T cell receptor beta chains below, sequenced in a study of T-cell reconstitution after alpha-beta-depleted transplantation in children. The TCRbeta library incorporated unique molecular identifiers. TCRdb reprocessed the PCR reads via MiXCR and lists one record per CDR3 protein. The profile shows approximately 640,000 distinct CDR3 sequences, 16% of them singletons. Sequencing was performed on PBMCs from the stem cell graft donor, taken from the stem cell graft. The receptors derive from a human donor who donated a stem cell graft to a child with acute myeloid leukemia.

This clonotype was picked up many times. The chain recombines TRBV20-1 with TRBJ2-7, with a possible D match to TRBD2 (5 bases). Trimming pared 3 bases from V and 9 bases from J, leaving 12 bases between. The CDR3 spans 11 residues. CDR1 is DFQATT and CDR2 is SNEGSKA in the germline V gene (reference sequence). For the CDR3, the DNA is TGCAGTGCTAGTTGGGGTCGGGGGCAGTACTTC. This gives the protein CSASWGRGQYF.

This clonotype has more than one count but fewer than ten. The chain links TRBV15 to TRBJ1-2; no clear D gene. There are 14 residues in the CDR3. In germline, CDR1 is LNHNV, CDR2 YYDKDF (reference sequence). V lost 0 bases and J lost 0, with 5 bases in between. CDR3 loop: CATSRDTANYGYTF. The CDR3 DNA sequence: TGTGCCACCAGCAGAGATACGGCTAACTATGGCTACACCTTC.

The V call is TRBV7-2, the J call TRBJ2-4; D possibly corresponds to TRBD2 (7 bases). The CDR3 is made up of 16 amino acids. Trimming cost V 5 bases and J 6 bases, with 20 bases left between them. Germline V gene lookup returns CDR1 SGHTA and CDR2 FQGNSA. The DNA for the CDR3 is TGTGCCAGCAGCCCCCTAGGGGGGGCGTTTGGAAACATTCAGTACTTC. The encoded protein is CASSPLGGAFGNIQYF.

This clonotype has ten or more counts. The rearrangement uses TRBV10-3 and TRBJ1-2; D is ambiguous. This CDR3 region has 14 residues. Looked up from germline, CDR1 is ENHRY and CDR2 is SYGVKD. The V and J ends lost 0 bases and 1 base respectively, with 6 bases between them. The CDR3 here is CAISESGFNYGYTF. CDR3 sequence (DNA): TGTGCCATCAGTGAGTCAGGCTTTAACTATGGCTACACCTTC.

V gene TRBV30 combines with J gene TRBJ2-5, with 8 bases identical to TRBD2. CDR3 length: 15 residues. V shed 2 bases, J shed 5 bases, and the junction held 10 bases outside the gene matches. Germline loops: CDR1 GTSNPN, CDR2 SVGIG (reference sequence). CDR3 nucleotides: TGTGCCTGGAGTAGGTCGGGGGGGCCTCAGGAGACCCAGTACTTC. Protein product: CAWSRSGGPQETQYF.

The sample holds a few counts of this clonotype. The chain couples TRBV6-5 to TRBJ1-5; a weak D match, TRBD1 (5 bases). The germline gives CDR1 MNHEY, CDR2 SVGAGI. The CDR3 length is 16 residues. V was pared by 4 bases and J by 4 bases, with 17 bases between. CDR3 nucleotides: TGTGCCAGCAGTTTGGGTTTAGACAGAAATAATCAGCCCCAGCATTTT. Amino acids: CASSLGLDRNNQPQHF.

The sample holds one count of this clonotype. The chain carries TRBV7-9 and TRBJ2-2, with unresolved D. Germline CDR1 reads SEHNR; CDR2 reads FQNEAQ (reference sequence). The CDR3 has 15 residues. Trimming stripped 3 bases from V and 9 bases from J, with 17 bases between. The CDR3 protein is CASSFGSKITRELFF. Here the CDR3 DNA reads TGTGCCAGCAGCTTCGGCAGCAAGATAACCCGGGAGCTGTTTTTT.

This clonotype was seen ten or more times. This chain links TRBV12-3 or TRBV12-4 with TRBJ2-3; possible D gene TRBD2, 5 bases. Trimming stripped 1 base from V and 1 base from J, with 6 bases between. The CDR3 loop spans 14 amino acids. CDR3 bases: TGTGCCAGCAGTTTAGTCGGGGGCACAGATACGCAGTATTTT. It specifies CASSLVGGTDTQYF.

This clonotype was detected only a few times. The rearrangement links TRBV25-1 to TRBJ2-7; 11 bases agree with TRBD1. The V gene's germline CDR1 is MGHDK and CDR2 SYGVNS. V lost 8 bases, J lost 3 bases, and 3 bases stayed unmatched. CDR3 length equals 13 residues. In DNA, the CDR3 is TGTGCCAGCCGGGACAGGGGGATCTACGAGCAGTACGTC. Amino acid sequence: CASRDRGIYEQYV.

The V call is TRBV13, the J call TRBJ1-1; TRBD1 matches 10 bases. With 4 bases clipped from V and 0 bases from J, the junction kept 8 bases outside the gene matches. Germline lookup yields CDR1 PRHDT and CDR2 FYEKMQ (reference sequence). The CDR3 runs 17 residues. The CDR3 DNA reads TGTGCCAGCAGCTCGTACCGGGACAGGGGTTTGAACACTGAAGCTTTCTTT. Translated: CASSSYRDRGLNTEAFF.

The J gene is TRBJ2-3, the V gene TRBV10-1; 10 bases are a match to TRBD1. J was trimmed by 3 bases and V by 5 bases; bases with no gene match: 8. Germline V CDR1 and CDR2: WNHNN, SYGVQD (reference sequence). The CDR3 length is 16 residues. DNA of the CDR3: TGCGCCAGCAGTTCATACGGACAGGGGGGGACAGATACGCAGTATTTT. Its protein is CASSSYGQGGTDTQYF.

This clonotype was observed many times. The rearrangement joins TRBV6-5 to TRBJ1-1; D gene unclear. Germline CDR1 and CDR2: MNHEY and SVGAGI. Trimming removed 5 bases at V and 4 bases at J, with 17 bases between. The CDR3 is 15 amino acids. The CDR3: CASSTSGVLVTEAFF. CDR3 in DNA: TGTGCCAGCAGTACGAGTGGGGTGTTGGTCACTGAAGCTTTCTTT.

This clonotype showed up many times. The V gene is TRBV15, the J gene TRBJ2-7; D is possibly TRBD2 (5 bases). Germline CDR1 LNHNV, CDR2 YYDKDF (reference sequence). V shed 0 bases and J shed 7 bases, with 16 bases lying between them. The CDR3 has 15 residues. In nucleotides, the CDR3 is TGTGCCACCAGCAGAGATCGATGGGTTTCGGGGGAGCAGTACTTC. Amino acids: CATSRDRWVSGEQYF.

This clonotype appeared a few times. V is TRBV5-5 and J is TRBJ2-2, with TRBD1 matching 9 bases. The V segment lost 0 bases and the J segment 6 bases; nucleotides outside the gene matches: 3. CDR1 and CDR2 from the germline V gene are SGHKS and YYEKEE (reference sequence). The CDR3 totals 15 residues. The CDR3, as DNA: TGTGCCAGCAGCTTGGAGGGACAGGGTGCCGGGGAGCTGTTTTTT. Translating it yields CASSLEGQGAGELFF.